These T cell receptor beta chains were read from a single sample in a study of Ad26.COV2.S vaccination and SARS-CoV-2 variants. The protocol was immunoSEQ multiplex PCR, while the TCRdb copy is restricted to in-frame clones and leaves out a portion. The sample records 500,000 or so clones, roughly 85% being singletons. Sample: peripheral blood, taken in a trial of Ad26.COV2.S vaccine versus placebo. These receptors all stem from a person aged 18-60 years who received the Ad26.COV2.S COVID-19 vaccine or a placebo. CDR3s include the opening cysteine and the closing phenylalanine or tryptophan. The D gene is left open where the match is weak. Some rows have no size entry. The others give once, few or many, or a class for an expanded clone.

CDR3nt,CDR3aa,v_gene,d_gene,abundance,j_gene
TGTGCCAGTAGTATCTCGAGGACTAGCGGGAGGTTGAGAGAGACCCAGTACTTC,CASSISRTSGRLRETQYF,TRBV19,TRBD2,-,TRBJ2-5
TGTGCCAGCTCACCAATTCCCAGGGGGGATACTGAAGCTTTCTTT,CASSPIPRGDTEAFF,TRBV18,TRBD1,-,TRBJ1-1
TGTGCCAGCAGACCGGAGGGGGCAGATACGCAGTATTTT,CASRPEGADTQYF,TRBV9,-,-,TRBJ2-3
TGTGCCAGCTCCCAGACAGGGTCGGACACCGGGGAGCTGTTTTTT,CASSQTGSDTGELFF,TRBV27,TRBD1,few,TRBJ2-2
TGTGCCACCGGTAGGAATGAGCAGTTCTTC,CATGRNEQFF,TRBV28,-,-,TRBJ2-1
TGTGCCAGCAGCGCCACGGTCCAAAGGAGAACAGATACGCAGTATTTT,CASSATVQRRTDTQYF,TRBV7-2,-,once,TRBJ2-3
TGTGCCAGCAGCCCGGCAGGGGGGGGACACGCTCAAGAGACCCAGTACTTC,CASSPAGGGHAQETQYF,TRBV5-4,-,-,TRBJ2-5
TGCGCCAGCAGCTTGGCCGGGACAGGGAACACTGAAGCTTTCTTT,CASSLAGTGNTEAFF,TRBV5-1,TRBD1,once,TRBJ1-1
TGCAGCGTTGTGGGAGGTGAACAAGAGACCCAGTACTTC,CSVVGGEQETQYF,TRBV29-1,-,-,TRBJ2-5
TGTGCCAGCAGCAGGATGGGACATAATTCACCCCTCCACTTT,CASSRMGHNSPLHF,TRBV9,-,-,TRBJ1-6
TGTGCCAGCAGAGACCTCCGGGACACCGGGTTTGCTCGCTATGGCTACACCTTC,CASRDLRDTGFARYGYTF,TRBV28,-,-,TRBJ1-2
TGTGCCTGGAGTACGGACAGTACGAATCAGCCCCAGCATTTT,CAWSTDSTNQPQHF,TRBV30,-,-,TRBJ1-5
TGTGCCAGCAGCCAAGGAGACAGGGCTCTAAATTCACCCCTCCACTTT,CASSQGDRALNSPLHF,TRBV4-2,TRBD1,-,TRBJ1-6
TGTGCCAGCACGTCCATGGGCGACGGTACGCAGTATTTT,CASTSMGDGTQYF,TRBV6-6,-,once,TRBJ2-3
TGTGCCAGCAGCCTGGGACTAGCGGGAGGGTTCGATGAGCAGTTCTTC,CASSLGLAGGFDEQFF,TRBV5-6,TRBD2,-,TRBJ2-1
TGTGCCACCAGTCCCGTGGGGACGACCGACACAGATACGCAGTATTTT,CATSPVGTTDTDTQYF,TRBV24-1,-,-,TRBJ2-3
TGTGCCAGCAGTGCAAGGGACAGGCCCTACAATGAGCAGTTCTTC,CASSARDRPYNEQFF,TRBV2,TRBD1,-,TRBJ2-1
TGTGCCAGTAGTATACCTGGCGGGGTGAACACCGGGGAGCTGTTTTTT,CASSIPGGVNTGELFF,TRBV19,-,-,TRBJ2-2
TGCAGCGTTGAGGACCAGACATCTTCCTACGAGCAGTACTTC,CSVEDQTSSYEQYF,TRBV29-1,-,-,TRBJ2-7
TGTGCCAGCAGCGTAAAGGGGGATCAGCCCCAGCATTTT,CASSVKGDQPQHF,TRBV9,-,few,TRBJ1-5
TGTGCCAGCAGCTTAGCTGGAGGCGAGCAGTACTTC,CASSLAGGEQYF,TRBV7-8,-,-,TRBJ2-7
TGTGCCAGCAGCGTAGCTCCGAGCTCCTACGAGCAGTACTTC,CASSVAPSSYEQYF,TRBV9,-,-,TRBJ2-7
TGTGCCAGCAGCTTCCCGACAGGGGAGCTCACTGAAGCTTTCTTT,CASSFPTGELTEAFF,TRBV5-4,TRBD1,once,TRBJ1-1
TGCGCCAGCAGCAAACCACTAGCGGGGATCACAGATACGCAGTATTTT,CASSKPLAGITDTQYF,TRBV5-1,TRBD2,-,TRBJ2-3
TGTGCCAGCAGCTTATATCGCGGGACAGGTCTTATGGACGAGCAGTACTTC,CASSLYRGTGLMDEQYF,TRBV7-9,TRBD1,-,TRBJ2-7
TGTGCCAGTAGTATATGGGAGAACACCGGGGAGCTGTTTTTT,CASSIWENTGELFF,TRBV19,-,-,TRBJ2-2
TGTGCCAGCAGCGCCAACCCTGGGTACGAGCAGTACTTC,CASSANPGYEQYF,TRBV7-3,-,-,TRBJ2-7
TGTGCCAGCAGCGCCCCGGGAGGGCAAGAGACCCAGTACTTC,CASSAPGGQETQYF,TRBV9,TRBD2,once,TRBJ2-5
TGTGCCAGCAGCCGGGACGTGGAGACCCAGTACTTC,CASSRDVETQYF,TRBV12-3/TRBV12-4,-,-,TRBJ2-5
TGTGCCAGCAGTCCCCGTATGGACGAGCAGTACTTC,CASSPRMDEQYF,TRBV6-2/TRBV6-3,-,-,TRBJ2-7
TGTGCCAGCAGCGCGCCCGGGACAGGGACTGGAAACACCATATATTTT,CASSAPGTGTGNTIYF,TRBV7-9,TRBD1,-,TRBJ1-3
TGTGCCAGCAGCTCGGGTGACCTCAGCACAGATACGCAGTATTTT,CASSSGDLSTDTQYF,TRBV3-1/TRBV3-2,-,-,TRBJ2-3
TGCGCCAGCAGCCCCGGGGCCAGCAATCAGCCCCAGCATTTT,CASSPGASNQPQHF,TRBV5-1,-,once,TRBJ1-5
TGTGCCTGGACCCCTACCCCGAGCACAGATACGCAGTATTTT,CAWTPTPSTDTQYF,TRBV30,-,-,TRBJ2-3
TGTGCCAGCAGCGTAGGGGTTGGAGGCGAAAAACTGTTTTTT,CASSVGVGGEKLFF,TRBV9,-,-,TRBJ1-4
TGTGCCTGGAGGCCTAGGACTAGCTACGGCGAGCAGTACTTC,CAWRPRTSYGEQYF,TRBV30,TRBD2,once,TRBJ2-7
TGTGCCACCAGTGATTTACGGCGGGACAGCGGGGAGCTGTTTTTT,CATSDLRRDSGELFF,TRBV24-1,-,-,TRBJ2-2
TGCGCCAGCAGCCAAGTCGGGAAGGGTAACTACGAGCAGTACTTC,CASSQVGKGNYEQYF,TRBV4-1,-,-,TRBJ2-7
TGTGCCAGCAGTTTACTCGGGTCACCCCTCCACTTT,CASSLLGSPLHF,TRBV27,-,-,TRBJ1-6
TGTGCCAGCAGTTCGGGTTTAGTTGCGCAGTATTTT,CASSSGLVAQYF,TRBV6-2/TRBV6-3,-,-,TRBJ2-3
TGTGCCAGCAAGACAGATTTCTATGGCTACACCTTC,CASKTDFYGYTF,TRBV28,-,-,TRBJ1-2
TGTGCCATCAGGAGTGAGACAGGGGCCTACGAGCAGTACTTC,CAIRSETGAYEQYF,TRBV10-3,TRBD1,-,TRBJ2-7
TGTGCCAGCAGCTTAGTCGCGACTAGCGGGAGCGCGAATGAGCAGTTCTTC,CASSLVATSGSANEQFF,TRBV11-2,TRBD2,-,TRBJ2-1
TGTGCCAGCAGTGAAAATCTCCGACAGTCGAACACTGAAGCTTTCTTT,CASSENLRQSNTEAFF,TRBV2,-,-,TRBJ1-1
TGCAGCGTTGAAGATGGGCGACAGGCTGAAGCTTTCTTT,CSVEDGRQAEAFF,TRBV29-1,-,-,TRBJ1-1
TGTGCCAGCAGCGTAACTAGCGGGAGGTTAGCCTACGAGCAGTACTTC,CASSVTSGRLAYEQYF,TRBV3-1/TRBV3-2,TRBD2,-,TRBJ2-7
TGTGCCAGCAGCCCCCGTGAGTTAGCTAACTATGGCTACACCTTC,CASSPRELANYGYTF,TRBV9,-,-,TRBJ1-2
TGTGCCAGCAGTCCGCGGGAGAGTAGCACAGATACGCAGTATTTT,CASSPRESSTDTQYF,TRBV28,TRBD2,-,TRBJ2-3
TGTGCCAGCGGGGGATCCTCCTATAATTCACCCCTCCACTTT,CASGGSSYNSPLHF,TRBV6-5,-,-,TRBJ1-6
TGTGCCAGCAGTTTAGGAAGCGGGTTGGGTTCACCCCTCCACTTT,CASSLGSGLGSPLHF,TRBV27,-,-,TRBJ1-6
TGCGCCAGCAGCTTGGAAGGGGGCGCAAGGAACACTGAAGCTTTCTTT,CASSLEGGARNTEAFF,TRBV5-1,TRBD1,-,TRBJ1-1
TGTGCCAGCACTCAATTAGCGGGAGTCGGGAACACCGGGGAGCTGTTTTTT,CASTQLAGVGNTGELFF,TRBV21-1,-,-,TRBJ2-2
TGTGCCAGCAGTTACTCGAGGAGGCGCGATAATTCACCCCTCCACTTT,CASSYSRRRDNSPLHF,TRBV6-5,-,-,TRBJ1-6
TGTGCCTGGACAGGTCGTGGAAACACCATATATTTT,CAWTGRGNTIYF,TRBV30,-,-,TRBJ1-3